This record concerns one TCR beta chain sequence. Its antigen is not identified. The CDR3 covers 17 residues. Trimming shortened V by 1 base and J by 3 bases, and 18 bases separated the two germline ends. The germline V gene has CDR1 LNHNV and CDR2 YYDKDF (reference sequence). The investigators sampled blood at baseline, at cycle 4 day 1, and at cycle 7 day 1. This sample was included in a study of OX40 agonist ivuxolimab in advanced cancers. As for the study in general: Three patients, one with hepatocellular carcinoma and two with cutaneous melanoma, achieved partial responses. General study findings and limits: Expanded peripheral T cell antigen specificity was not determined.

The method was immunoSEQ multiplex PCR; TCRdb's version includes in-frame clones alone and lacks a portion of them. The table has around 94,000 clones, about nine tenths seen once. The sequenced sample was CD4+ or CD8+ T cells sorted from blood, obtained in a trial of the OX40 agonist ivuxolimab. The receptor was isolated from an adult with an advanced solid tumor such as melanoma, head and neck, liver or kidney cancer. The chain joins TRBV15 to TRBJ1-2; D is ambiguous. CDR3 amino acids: CATSRVPGPGFDYGYTF. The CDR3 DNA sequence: TGTGCCACCAGCAGAGTCCCCGGCCCGGGGTTTGACTATGGCTACACCTTC.